The rows below give T cell receptor beta chains drawn from one sample of a study of T cell repertoires in cytomegalovirus infection. TCRdb called the reads again in MiXCR, with one record for every CDR3 protein. The sample contains about 180,000 distinct CDR3 sequences, about 15% of which appear only once. The sample comprised CD8+ T cells from PBMCs. These receptors all stem from a human donor in good health (CMV status not recorded). Some clones in this sample may be carry-over from other donors' samples. Each CDR3 is given without its conserved first and last residue.

v_call,cdr3_aa
TRBV7-2,ASSRQGYSNQPQH
TRBV7-2,ASSATGGGNTIY
TRBV15,ATSRRDRGTEQY
TRBV7-2,ASSLGASEVETQY
TRBV7-3,ASSLNGGRIGELF
TRBV28,ASSFALIQGIQY
TRBV20-1,SARRGDLREQF
TRBV15,ATSRDRTGKSNTEAF
TRBV2,ASSEPTGELF
TRBV7-9,ASSPMGRDTEAF
TRBV7-8,ASSLVGSTGPNYGYT
TRBV12-3/TRBV12-4,ASRPGTGNTGELF
TRBV7-8,ASSLTSGLDEQF
TRBV25-1,ASSTLTGNSPLH
TRBV20-1,SAEQTNTGELF